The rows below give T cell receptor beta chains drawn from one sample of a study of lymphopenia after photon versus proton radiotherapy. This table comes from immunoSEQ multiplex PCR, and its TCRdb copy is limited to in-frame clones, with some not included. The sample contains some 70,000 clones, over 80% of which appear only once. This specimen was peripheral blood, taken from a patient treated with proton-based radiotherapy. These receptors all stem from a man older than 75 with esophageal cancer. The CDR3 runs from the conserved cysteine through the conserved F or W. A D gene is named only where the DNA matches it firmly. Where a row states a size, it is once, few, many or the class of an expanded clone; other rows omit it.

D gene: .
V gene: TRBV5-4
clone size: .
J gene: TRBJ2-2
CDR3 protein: CASSYRSNTGELFF
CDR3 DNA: TGTGCCAGCAGCTACCGTTCAAACACCGGGGAGCTGTTTTTT

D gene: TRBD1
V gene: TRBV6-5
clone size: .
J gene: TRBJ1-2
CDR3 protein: CASSGQGARPYGYTF
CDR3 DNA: TGTGCCAGCAGTGGACAGGGGGCCCGGCCCTATGGCTACACCTTC

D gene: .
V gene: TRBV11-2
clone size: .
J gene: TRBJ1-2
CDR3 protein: CASSLGRGGAGYTF
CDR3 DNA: TGTGCCAGCAGCTTAGGTCGGGGGGGAGCGGGCTACACCTTC

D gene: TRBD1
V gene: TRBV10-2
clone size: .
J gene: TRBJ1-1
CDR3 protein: CASRPDRESTEAFF
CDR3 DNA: TGCGCCAGCAGACCTGACAGGGAAAGCACTGAAGCTTTCTTT

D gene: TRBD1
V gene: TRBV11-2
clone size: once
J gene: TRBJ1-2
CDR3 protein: CATRDRAYGYTF
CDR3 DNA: TGTGCCACCCGGGACAGAGCCTATGGCTACACCTTC

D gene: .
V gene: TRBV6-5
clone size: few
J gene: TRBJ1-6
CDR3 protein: CASSNRESNSPLHF
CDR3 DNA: TGTGCCAGCAGTAACCGGGAAAGTAATTCACCCCTCCACTTT

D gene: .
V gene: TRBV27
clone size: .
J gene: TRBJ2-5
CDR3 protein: CASSWLPDGPTQYF
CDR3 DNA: TGTGCCAGCAGTTGGTTGCCCGACGGCCCGACCCAGTACTTC

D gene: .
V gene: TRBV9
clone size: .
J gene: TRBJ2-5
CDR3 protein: CASSVAPGPQETQYF
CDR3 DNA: TGTGCCAGCAGCGTAGCTCCGGGACCCCAAGAGACCCAGTACTTC

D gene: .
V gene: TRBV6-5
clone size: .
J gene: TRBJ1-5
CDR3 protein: CASSNYNQPQHF
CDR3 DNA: TGTGCCAGCAGTAATTATAATCAGCCCCAGCATTTT

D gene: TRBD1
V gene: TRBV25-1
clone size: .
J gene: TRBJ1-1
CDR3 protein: CASSAQTGTEAFF
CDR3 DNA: TGTGCCAGCAGTGCACAGACAGGGACTGAAGCTTTCTTT

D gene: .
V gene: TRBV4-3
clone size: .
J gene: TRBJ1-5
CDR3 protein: CASRYARDSNQPQHF
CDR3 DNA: TGCGCCAGCAGGTACGCCCGAGATAGCAATCAGCCCCAGCATTTT

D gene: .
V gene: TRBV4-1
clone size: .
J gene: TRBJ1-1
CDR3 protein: CASSHIAKNTEAFF
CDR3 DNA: TGCGCCAGCAGCCATATCGCGAAGAACACTGAAGCTTTCTTT

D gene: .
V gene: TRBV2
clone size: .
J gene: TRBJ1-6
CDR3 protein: CASRNIQGYSPLHF
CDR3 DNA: TGTGCCAGCAGAAATATACAGGGTTATTCACCCCTCCACTTT

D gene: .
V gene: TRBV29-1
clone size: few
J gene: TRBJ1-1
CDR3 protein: CSVEEPGKAFF
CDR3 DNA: TGCAGCGTTGAAGAGCCAGGGAAGGCTTTCTTT

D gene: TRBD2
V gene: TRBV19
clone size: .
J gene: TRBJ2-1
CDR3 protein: CASSLGLGYEQFF
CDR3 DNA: TGTGCCAGTAGTTTAGGACTAGGCTATGAGCAGTTCTTC

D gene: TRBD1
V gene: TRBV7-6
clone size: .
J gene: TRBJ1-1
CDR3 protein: CASSSPGQHTEAFF
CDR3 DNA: TGTGCCAGCAGCTCCCCGGGACAGCACACTGAAGCTTTCTTT

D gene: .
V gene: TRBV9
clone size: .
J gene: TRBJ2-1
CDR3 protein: CASSARWENNEQFF
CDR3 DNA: TGTGCCAGCAGCGCTCGATGGGAGAACAATGAGCAGTTCTTC

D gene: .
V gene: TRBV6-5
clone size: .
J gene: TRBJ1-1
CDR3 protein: CASSFRVDTEAFF
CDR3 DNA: TGTGCCAGCAGTTTTCGGGTCGACACTGAAGCTTTCTTT

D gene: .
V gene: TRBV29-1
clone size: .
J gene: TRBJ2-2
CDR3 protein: CSALRGAAGELFF
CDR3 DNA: TGCAGCGCTCTCCGGGGGGCGGCCGGGGAGCTGTTTTTT

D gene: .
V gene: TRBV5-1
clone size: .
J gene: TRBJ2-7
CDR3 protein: CASSFTGWDYEQYF
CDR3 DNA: TGCGCCAGCAGCTTTACAGGGTGGGACTACGAGCAGTACTTC

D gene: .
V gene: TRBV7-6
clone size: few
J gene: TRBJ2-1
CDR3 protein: CASSLIAVSYNEQFF
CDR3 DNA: TGTGCCAGCAGCTTAATAGCGGTCTCCTACAATGAGCAGTTCTTC

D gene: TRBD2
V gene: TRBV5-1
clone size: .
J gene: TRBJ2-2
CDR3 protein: CASSLGPSGSATGELFF
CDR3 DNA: TGCGCCAGCAGCTTGGGGCCTAGCGGGAGTGCCACCGGGGAGCTGTTTTTT

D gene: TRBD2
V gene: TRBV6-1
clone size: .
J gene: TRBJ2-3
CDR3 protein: CASSALLGLAPDTQYF
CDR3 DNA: TGTGCCAGCAGTGCCTTATTGGGACTAGCCCCAGATACGCAGTATTTT

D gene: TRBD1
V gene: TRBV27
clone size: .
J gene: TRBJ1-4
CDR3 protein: CASTWTGGGEKLFF
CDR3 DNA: TGTGCCAGCACCTGGACAGGGGGCGGTGAAAAACTGTTTTTT

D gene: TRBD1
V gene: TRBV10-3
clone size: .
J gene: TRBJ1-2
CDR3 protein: CAIRGTEIDGYTF
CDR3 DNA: TGTGCCATCAGGGGGACAGAAATCGATGGCTACACCTTC

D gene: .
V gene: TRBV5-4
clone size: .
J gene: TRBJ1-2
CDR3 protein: CASSFGTPNGYGYTF
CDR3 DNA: TGTGCCAGCAGCTTCGGGACTCCCAACGGGTATGGCTACACCTTC

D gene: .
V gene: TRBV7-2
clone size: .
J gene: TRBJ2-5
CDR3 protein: CASSLEVARGGETQYF
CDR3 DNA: TGTGCCAGCAGCTTAGAGGTCGCCAGGGGAGGAGAGACCCAGTACTTC

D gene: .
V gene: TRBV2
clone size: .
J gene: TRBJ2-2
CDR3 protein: CATRPGTTYTGELFF
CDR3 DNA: TGTGCCACCCGCCCCGGGACCACCTACACCGGGGAGCTGTTTTTT

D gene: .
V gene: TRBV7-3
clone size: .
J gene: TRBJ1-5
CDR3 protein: CASSLTGNQPQHF
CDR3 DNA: TGTGCCAGCAGCTTAACGGGCAATCAGCCCCAGCATTTT

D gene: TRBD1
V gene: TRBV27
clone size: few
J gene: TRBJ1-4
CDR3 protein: CASSPGQGWDEKLFF
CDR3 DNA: TGTGCCAGCAGCCCGGGACAGGGGTGGGATGAAAAACTGTTTTTT

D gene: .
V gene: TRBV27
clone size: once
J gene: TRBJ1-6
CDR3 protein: CASSLVFVGSPLHF
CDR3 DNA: TGTGCCAGCAGTTTAGTGTTTGTCGGTTCACCCCTCCACTTT

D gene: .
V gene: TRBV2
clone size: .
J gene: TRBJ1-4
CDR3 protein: CASSGTDEKLFF
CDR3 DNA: TGTGCCAGCAGTGGGACAGATGAAAAACTGTTTTTT

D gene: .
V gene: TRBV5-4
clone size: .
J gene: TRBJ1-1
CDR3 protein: CASSVGQPHTEAFF
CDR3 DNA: TGTGCCAGCAGCGTAGGACAGCCACACACTGAAGCTTTCTTT

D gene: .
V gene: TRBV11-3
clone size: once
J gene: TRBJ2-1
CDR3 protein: CASSLGTRGEQFF
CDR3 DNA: TGTGCCAGCAGCCTCGGGACCCGCGGTGAGCAGTTCTTC

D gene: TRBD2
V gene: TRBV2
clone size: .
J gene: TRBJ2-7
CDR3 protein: CASRRAGGRLEQYF
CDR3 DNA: TGTGCCAGCAGGCGAGCGGGGGGGCGTCTCGAGCAGTACTTC

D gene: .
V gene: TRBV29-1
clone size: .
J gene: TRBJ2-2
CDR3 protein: CSVGLPRGVDTGELFF
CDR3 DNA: TGCAGCGTTGGACTCCCCAGGGGCGTCGACACCGGGGAGCTGTTTTTT

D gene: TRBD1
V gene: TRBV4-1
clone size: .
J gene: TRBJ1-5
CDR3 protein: CASSPTGLQPQHF
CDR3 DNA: TGCGCCAGCAGCCCGACAGGGCTTCAGCCCCAGCATTTT

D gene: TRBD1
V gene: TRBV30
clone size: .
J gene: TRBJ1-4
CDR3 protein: CAWTSGTVNEKLFF
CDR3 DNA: TGTGCCTGGACGAGCGGGACAGTTAATGAAAAACTGTTTTTT

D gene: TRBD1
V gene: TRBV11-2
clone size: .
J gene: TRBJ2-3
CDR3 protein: CASSPGQASTDTQYF
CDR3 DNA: TGTGCCAGCAGCCCGGGACAGGCAAGCACAGATACGCAGTATTTT

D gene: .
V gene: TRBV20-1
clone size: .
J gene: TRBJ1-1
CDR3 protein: CSGQTNTEAFF
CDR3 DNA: TGCAGTGGGCAGACGAACACTGAAGCTTTCTTT

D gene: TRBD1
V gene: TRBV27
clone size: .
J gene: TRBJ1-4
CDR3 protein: CASSLGTDEKLFF
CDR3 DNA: TGTGCCAGCAGCCTCGGGACAGATGAAAAACTGTTTTTT

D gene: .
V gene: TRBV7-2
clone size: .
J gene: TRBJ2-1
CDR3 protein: CASSPIRGEQFF
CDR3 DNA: TGTGCCAGCAGCCCGATTAGGGGCGAGCAGTTCTTC

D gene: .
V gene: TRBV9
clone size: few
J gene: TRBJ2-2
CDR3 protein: CASSLSGVYTGELFF
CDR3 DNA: TGTGCCAGCAGCCTATCGGGGGTGTACACCGGGGAGCTGTTTTTT